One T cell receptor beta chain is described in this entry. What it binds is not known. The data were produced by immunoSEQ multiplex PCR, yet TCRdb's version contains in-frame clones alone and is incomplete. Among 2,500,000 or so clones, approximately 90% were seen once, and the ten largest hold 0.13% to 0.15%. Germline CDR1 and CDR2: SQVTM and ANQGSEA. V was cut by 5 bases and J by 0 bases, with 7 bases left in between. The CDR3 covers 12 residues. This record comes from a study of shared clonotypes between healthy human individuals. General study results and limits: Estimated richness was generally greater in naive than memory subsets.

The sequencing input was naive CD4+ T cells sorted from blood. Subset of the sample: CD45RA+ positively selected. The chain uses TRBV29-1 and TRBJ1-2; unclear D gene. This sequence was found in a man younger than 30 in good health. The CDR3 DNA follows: TGCAGCGTTCACGGAGCTAACTATGGCTACACCTTC. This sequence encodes CSVHGANYGYTF. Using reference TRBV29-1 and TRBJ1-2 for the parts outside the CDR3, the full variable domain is SAVISQKPSRDICQRGTSLTIQCQVDSQVTMMFWYRQQPGQSLTLIATANQGSEATYESGFVIDKFPISRPNLTFSTLTVSNMSPEDSSIYLCSVHGANYGYTFGSGTRLTVV.